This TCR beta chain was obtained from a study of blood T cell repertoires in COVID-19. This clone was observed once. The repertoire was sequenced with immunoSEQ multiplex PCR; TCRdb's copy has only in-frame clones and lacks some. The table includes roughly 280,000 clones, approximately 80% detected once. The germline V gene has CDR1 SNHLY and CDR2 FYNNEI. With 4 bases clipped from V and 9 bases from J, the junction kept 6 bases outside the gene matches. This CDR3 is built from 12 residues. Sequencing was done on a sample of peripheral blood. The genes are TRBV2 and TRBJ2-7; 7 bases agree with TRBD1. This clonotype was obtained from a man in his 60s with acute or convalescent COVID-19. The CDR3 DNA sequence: TGTGCCAGCAGTGGGGGGACAGCGAGGCAGTACTTC. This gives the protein CASSGGTARQYF.